This T cell receptor beta chain was profiled in a study of early T cells in non-severe SARS-CoV-2 infection. This CDR3 has 17 amino acids. From germline, CDR1 is SEHNR and CDR2 FQNEAQ (reference sequence). V shed 7 bases and J shed 1 base, with 19 bases lying between them. In TCRdb, the 5' RACE reads were re-called with MiXCR into one record per CDR3 protein. The sample holds around 58,000 distinct CDR3 sequences; around 8.3% are singletons and the top ten take under 12%. The TCR originated in an adult who was a healthcare worker with PCR-confirmed SARS-CoV-2 infection or an uninfected control (not recorded which). Sequencing used whole blood, obtained at baseline. V usage is TRBV7-9 and J usage is TRBJ2-2; tentative D call: TRBD1 (5 bases). This CDR3 is CASTRKNAGLNTGELFF. CDR3 sequence (DNA): TGTGCCAGCACCCGAAAGAACGCAGGGTTGAACACCGGGGAGCTGTTTTTT.